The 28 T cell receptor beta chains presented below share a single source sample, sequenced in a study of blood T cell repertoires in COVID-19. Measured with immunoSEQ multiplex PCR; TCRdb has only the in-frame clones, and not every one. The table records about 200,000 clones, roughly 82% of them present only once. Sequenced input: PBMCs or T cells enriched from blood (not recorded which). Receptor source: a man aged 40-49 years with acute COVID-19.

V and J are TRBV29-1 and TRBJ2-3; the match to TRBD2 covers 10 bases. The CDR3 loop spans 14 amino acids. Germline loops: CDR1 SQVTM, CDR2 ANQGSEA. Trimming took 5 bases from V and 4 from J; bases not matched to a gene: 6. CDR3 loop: CSVSLAGVSDTQYF. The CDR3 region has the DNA TGCAGCGTTTCGCTAGCGGGAGTTTCAGATACGCAGTATTTT.

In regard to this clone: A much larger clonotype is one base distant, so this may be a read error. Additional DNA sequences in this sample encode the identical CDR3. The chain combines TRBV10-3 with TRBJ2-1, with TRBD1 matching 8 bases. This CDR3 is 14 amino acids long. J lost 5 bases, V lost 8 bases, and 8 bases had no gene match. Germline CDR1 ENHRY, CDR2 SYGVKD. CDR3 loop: CAIRSGGRDNEQFF. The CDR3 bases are TGTGCCATCCGATCAGGGGGCAGAGACAATGAGCAGTTCTTC.

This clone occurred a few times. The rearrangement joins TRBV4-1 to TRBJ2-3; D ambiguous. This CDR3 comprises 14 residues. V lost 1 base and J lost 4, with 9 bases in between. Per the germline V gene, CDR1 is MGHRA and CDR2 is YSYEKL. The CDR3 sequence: CASSQGVVADTQYF. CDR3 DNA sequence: TGCGCCAGCAGCCAAGGTGTGGTAGCAGATACGCAGTATTTT.

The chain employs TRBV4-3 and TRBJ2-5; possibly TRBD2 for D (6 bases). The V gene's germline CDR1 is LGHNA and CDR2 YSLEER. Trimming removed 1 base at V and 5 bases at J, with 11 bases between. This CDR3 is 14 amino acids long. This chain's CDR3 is CASSQGAGRETQYF. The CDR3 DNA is TGCGCCAGCAGCCAAGGGGCGGGACGGGAGACCCAGTACTTC.

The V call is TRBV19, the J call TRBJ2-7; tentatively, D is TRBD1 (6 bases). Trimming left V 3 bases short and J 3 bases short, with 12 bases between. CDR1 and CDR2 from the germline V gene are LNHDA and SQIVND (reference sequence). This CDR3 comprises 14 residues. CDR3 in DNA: TGTGCCAGTAGTATCCAAGGGGGTGACTACGAGCAGTACTTC. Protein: CASSIQGGDYEQYF.

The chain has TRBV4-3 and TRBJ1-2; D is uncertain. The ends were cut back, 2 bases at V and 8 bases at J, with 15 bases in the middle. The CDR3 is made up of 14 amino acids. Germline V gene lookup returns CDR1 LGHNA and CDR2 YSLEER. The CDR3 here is CASSQSPREGGYTF. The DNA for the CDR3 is TGCGCCAGCAGCCAATCCCCCCGGGAGGGCGGCTACACCTTC.

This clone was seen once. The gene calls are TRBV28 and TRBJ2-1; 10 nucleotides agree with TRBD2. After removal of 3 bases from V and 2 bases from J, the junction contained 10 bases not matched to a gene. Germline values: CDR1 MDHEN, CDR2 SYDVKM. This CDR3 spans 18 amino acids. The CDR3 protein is CASSFKLAGIPTYNEQFF. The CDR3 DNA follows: TGTGCCAGCAGTTTCAAACTAGCGGGGATCCCGACCTACAATGAGCAGTTCTTC.

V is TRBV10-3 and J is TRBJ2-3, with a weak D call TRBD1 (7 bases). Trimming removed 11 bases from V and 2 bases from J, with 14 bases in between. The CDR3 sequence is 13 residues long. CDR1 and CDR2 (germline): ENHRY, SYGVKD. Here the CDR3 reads CAAGQPHTDTQYF. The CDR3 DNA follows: TGTGCCGCGGGACAGCCTCACACAGATACGCAGTATTTT.

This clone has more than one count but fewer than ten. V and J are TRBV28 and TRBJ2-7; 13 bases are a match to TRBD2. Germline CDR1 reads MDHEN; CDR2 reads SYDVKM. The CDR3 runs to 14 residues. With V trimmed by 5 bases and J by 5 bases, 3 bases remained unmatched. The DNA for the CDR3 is TGTGCCAGCAGTCGGACTAGCGGGAGCAACGAGCAGTACTTC. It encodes CASSRTSGSNEQYF.

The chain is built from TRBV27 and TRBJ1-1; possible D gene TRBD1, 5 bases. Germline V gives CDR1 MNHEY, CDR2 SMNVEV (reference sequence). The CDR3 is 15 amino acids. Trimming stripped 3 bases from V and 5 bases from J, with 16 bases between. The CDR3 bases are TGTGCCAGCAGTTTGGAGGGTGGGGGTTGGACTGAAGCTTTCTTT. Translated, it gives CASSLEGGGWTEAFF.

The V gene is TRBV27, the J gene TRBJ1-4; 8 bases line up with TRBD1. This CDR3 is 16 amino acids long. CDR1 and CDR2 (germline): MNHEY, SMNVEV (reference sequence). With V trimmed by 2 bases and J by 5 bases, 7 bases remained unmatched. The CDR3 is CASSLVRPGGNEKLFF. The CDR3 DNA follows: TGTGCCAGCAGTTTAGTCCGCCCAGGGGGCAATGAAAAACTGTTTTTT.

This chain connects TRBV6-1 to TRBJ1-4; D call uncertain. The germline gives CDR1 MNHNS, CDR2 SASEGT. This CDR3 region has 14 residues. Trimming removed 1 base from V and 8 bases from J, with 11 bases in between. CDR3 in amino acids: CASSEVAVKEKLFF. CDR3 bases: TGTGCCAGCAGTGAAGTGGCAGTCAAGGAAAAACTGTTTTTT.

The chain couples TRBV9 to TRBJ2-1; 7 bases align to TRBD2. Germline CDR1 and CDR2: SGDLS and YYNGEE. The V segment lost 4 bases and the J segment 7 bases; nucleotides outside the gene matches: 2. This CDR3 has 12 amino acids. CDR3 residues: CASSQAGNEQFF. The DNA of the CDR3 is TGTGCCAGCAGCCAAGCGGGAAATGAGCAGTTCTTC.

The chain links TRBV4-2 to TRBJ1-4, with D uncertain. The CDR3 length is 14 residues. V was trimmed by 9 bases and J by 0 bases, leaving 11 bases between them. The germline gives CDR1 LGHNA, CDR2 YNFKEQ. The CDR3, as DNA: TGTGCCAGTAGCGAGGGAGCAACTAATGAAAAACTGTTTTTT. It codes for CASSEGATNEKLFF.

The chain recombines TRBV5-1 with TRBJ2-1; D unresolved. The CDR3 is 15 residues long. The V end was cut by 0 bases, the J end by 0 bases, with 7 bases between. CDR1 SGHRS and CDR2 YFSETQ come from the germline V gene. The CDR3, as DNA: TGCGCCAGCAGCTTGGCCGTCGGCTCCTACAATGAGCAGTTCTTC. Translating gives CASSLAVGSYNEQFF.

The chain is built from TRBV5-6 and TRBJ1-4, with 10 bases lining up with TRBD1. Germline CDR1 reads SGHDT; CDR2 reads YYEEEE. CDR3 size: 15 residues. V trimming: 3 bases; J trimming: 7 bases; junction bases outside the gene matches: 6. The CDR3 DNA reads TGTGCCAGCAGCTCGCGGGACAGGGGTAGTGAAAAACTGTTTTTT. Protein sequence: CASSSRDRGSEKLFF.

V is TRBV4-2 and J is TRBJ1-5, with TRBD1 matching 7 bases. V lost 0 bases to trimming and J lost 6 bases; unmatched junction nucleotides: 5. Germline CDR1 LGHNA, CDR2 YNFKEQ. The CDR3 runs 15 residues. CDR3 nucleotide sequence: TGTGCCAGCAGCCAAGACGGGACAGTAAGTCAGCCCCAGCATTTT. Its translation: CASSQDGTVSQPQHF.

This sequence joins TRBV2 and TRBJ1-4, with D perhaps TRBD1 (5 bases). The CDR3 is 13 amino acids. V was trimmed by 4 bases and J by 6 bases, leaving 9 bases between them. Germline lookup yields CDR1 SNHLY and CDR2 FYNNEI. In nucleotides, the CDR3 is TGTGCCAGCAGTGCGGGGGTAGATGAAAAACTGTTTTTT. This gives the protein CASSAGVDEKLFF.

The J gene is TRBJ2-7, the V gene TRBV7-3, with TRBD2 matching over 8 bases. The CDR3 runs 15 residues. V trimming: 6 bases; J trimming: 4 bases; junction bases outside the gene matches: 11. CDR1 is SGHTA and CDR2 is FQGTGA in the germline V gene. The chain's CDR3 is CASSVAGAGEYEQYF. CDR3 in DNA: TGTGCCAGCAGTGTCGCCGGAGCGGGAGAGTACGAGCAGTACTTC.

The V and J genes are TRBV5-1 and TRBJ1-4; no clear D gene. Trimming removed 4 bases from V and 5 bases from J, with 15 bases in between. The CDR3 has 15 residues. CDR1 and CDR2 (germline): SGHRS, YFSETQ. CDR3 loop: CASSAEGSSNEKLFF. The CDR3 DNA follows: TGCGCCAGCAGCGCGGAAGGCAGTTCGAATGAAAAACTGTTTTTT.

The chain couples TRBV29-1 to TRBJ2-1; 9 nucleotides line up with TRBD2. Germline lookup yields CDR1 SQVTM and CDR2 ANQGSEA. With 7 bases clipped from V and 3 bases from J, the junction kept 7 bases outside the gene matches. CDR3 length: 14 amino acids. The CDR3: CSGGAGGFYNEQFF. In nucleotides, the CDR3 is TGCAGCGGTGGAGCGGGGGGTTTCTACAATGAGCAGTTCTTC.

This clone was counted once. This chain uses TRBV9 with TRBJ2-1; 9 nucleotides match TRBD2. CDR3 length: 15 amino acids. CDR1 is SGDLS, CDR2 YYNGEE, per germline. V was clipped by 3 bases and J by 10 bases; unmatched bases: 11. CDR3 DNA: TGTGCCAGCAGCGAAGACGGGGGGACTAGCTTCGAGCAGTTCTTC. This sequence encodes CASSEDGGTSFEQFF. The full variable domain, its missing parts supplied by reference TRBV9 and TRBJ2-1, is DSGVTQTPKHLITATGQRVTLRCSPRSGDLSVYWYQQSLDQGLQFLIQYYNGEERAKGNILERFSAQQFPDLHSELNLSSLELGDSALYFCASSEDGGTSFEQFFGPGTRLTVL.

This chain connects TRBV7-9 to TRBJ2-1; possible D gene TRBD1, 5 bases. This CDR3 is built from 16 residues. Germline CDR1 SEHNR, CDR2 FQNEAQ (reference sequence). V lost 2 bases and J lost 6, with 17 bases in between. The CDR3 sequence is CASSLPQGGGGNEQFF. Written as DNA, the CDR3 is TGTGCCAGCAGCTTACCCCAGGGCGGTGGCGGCAATGAGCAGTTCTTC.

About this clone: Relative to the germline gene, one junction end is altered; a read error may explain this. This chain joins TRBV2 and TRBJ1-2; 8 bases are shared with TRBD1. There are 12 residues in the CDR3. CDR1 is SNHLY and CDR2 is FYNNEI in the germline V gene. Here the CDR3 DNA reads TGTGCCAGCACGGACAGGGACAAGGACGGCTCCTTC. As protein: CASTDRDKDGSF.

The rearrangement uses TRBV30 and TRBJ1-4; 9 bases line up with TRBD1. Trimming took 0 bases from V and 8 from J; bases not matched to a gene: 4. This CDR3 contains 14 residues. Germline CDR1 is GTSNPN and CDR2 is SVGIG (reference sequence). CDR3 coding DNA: TGTGCCTGGAGTGTCACAGGGGGCGTCGAAAAACTGTTTTTT. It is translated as CAWSVTGGVEKLFF.

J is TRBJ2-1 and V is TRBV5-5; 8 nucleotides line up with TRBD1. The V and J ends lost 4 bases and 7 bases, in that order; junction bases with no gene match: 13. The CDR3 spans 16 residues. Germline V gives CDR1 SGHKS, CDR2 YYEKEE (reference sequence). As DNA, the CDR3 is TGTGCCAGCAGCCTCACCGGGACAGGCCTTATGAATGAGCAGTTCTTC. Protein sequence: CASSLTGTGLMNEQFF.

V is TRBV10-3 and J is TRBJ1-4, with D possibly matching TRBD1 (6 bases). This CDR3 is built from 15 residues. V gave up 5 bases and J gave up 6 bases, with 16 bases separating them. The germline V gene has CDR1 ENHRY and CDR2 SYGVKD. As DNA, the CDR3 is TGTGCCATCAGTCAAAGTAGACAGGATGATGAAAAACTGTTTTTT. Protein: CAISQSRQDDEKLFF.

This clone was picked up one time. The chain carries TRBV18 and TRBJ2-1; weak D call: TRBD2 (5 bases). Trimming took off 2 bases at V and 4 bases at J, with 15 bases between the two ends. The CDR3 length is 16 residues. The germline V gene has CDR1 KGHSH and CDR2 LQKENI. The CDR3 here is CASSPRGSNEYNEQFF. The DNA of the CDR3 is TGTGCCAGCTCACCAAGAGGGTCTAATGAATACAATGAGCAGTTCTTC.